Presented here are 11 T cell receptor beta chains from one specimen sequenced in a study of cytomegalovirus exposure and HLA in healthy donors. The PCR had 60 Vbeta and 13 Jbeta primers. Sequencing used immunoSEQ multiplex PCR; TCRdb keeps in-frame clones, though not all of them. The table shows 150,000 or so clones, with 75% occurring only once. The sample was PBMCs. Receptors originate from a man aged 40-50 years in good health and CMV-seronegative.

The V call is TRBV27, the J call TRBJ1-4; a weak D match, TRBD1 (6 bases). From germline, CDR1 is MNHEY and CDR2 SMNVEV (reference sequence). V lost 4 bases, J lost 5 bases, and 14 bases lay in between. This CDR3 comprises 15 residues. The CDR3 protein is CASSSYRDRNEKLFF. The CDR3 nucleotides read TGTGCCAGCAGTTCATACAGGGATCGGAATGAAAAACTGTTTTTT.

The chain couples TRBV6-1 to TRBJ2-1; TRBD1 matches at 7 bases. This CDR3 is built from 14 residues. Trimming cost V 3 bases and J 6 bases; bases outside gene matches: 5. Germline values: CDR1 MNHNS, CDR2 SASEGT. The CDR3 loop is CASSDQAGGNEQFF. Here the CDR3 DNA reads TGTGCCAGCAGTGATCAGGCAGGGGGCAATGAGCAGTTCTTC.

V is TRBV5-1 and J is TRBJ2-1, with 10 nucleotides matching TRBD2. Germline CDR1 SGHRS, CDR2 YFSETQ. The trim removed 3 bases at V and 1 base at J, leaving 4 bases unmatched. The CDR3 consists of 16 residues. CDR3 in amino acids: CASSSSGGASYNEQFF. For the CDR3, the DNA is TGCGCCAGCAGCTCGAGCGGGGGGGCTTCCTACAATGAGCAGTTCTTC.

The CDR3 DNA reads as TGTGCCAGCAGTTTATTAAGCAGGCTGGGGGGGGAAGCTTTCTTT. This sequence encodes CASSLLSRLGGEAFF. The chain is built from TRBV27 and TRBJ1-1; a weak D match, TRBD1 (5 bases). The germline gives CDR1 MNHEY, CDR2 SMNVEV (reference sequence). This CDR3 region has 15 residues. The ends were cut back, 1 base at V and 8 bases at J, with 17 bases in the middle.

The CDR3 spells CSVPRGNIQYF. The CDR3 DNA reads TGCAGTGTTCCTAGGGGGAACATTCAGTACTTC. The V and J genes are TRBV20-1 and TRBJ2-4; D possibly corresponds to TRBD1 (6 bases). Germline loops: CDR1 DFQATT, CDR2 SNEGSKA (reference sequence). This CDR3 comprises 11 residues. V was clipped by 7 bases and J by 7 bases, with 11 bases between them.

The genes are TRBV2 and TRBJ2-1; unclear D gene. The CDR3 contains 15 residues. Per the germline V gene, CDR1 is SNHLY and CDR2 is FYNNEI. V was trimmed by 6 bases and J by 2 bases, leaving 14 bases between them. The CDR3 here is CASRENKSPYNEQFF. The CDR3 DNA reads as TGTGCCAGCAGGGAGAACAAGAGCCCCTACAATGAGCAGTTCTTC.

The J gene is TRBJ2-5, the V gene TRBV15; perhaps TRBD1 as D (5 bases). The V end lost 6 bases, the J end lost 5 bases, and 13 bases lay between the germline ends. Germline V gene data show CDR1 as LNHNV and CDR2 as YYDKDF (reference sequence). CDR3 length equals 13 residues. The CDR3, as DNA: TGTGCCACCAGGGACATCATTAGGGAGACCCAGTACTTC. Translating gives CATRDIIRETQYF.

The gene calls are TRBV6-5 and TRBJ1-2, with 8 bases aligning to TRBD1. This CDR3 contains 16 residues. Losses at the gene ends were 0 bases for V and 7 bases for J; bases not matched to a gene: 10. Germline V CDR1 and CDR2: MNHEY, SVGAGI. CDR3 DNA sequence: TGTGCCAGCAGTTACTCTAAAGCCAGGACAGGGATTGGCTACACCTTC. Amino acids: CASSYSKARTGIGYTF.

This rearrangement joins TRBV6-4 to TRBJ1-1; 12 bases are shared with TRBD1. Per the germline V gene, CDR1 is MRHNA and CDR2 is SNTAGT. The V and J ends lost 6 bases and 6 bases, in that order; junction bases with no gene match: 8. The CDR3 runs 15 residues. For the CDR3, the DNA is TGTGCCAGCAGCCGGGACAGGGGGCGCGGGGCTGAAGCTTTCTTT. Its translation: CASSRDRGRGAEAFF.

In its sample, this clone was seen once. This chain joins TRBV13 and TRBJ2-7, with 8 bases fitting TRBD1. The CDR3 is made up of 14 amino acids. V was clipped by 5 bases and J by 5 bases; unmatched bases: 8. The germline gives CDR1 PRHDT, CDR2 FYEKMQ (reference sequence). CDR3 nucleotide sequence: TGTGCCAGCAGCGGAATGCAGGGGGCACACGAGCAGTACTTC. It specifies CASSGMQGAHEQYF.

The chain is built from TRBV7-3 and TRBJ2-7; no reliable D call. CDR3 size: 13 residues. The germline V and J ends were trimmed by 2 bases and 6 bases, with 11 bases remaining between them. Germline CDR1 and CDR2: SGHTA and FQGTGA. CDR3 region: CASSLSPSLEQYF. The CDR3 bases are TGTGCCAGCAGCTTATCCCCGTCCCTCGAGCAGTACTTC.